What follows is one T cell receptor (beta chain) and its context. Its antigen is as yet unknown. This CDR3 has 17 residues. Germline CDR1 reads MGHRA; CDR2 reads YSYEKL. With 5 bases clipped from V and 8 bases from J, the junction kept 17 bases outside the gene matches. It was into CD45RA+ naive and CD45RA-negative memory subsets that the CD4+ cells were split. Each sorted subset replicate got 200 ng genomic DNA, 25,000 to 35,000 genomes. Produced via immunoSEQ multiplex PCR; TCRdb's table is partial and in-frame only. This sample has about a million clones, with 60% to 80% found just once. The data were taken from a study of shared clonotypes between healthy human individuals. General study findings and limits: What limited the represented genetic and exposure-history diversity was the small number of donors. Among four donors, approximately 5.4% of naive CD4 clonotypes were found in common.

The sequence came from a man between 18 and 29 years old in good health. Some clones in this sample may be carry-over from other donors' samples. This chain joins TRBV4-1 and TRBJ2-1; 8 positions agree with TRBD2. Input material: memory CD4+ T cells from PBMCs. Subset defined: CD45RA-negative fraction. CDR3 in DNA: TGCGCCAGCAGCTATACTAGCGGCGGGATCCCCCCCTATGAGCAGTTCTTC. It translates to CASSYTSGGIPPYEQFF.